The T cell receptor beta chain described here comes from a study of shared clonotypes between healthy human individuals. Study-wide context: Three plates were used per donor for CD4 naive, three for CD4 memory, two for CD8 naive and one for CD8 memory.

The assay was immunoSEQ multiplex PCR, and TCRdb's table has in-frame clones only and misses some. The data show roughly 760,000 clones, with under 80% seen just once and 1.5% to 2% held by the top ten. This CDR3 region has 14 residues. The ends lost 2 bases at V and 1 base at J; junction bases unmatched: 3. CDR1 SGHRS and CDR2 YFSETQ come from the germline V gene. HIV-negative, healthy adults without recent acute infections or vaccinations were the donors. Remarks on this clone: The antigen remains undetermined.

Study results and limitations: The donor pool, a small one, limited the genetic and exposure-history diversity represented.

The receptor's source is a woman in her twenties or thirties in good health. Sequencing was done on a sample of memory CD4+ T cells sorted from blood. Sample subset: CD45RA-negative fraction. V gene TRBV5-1 combines with J gene TRBJ2-7; 7 bases line up with TRBD2. In DNA form, the CDR3 reads TGCGCCAGCAGCTTAACTAGCGTGTCCTACGAGCAGTACTTC. This encodes CASSLTSVSYEQYF.